These 20 T cell receptor beta chains came from one sample sequenced in a study of sequential checkpoint blockade in melanoma. Treatment specified: randomized to nivolumab then ipilimumab (arm A) or the reverse (arm B). Sequencing was performed with immunoSEQ multiplex PCR; in TCRdb, only in-frame clones are kept and a portion is missing. The data contain about 2,300 clones, about 22% of them singletons. The sample consisted of tumor tissue (inferred from file names), taken from a patient given nivolumab and ipilimumab in sequence. Every receptor here comes from a human donor with melanoma.

The rearrangement links TRBV29-1 to TRBJ1-6; 7 bases map to TRBD1. CDR1 is SQVTM, CDR2 ANQGSEA, per germline. V lost 6 bases and J lost 9; bases outside the gene matches: 11. This CDR3 comprises 14 residues. CDR3 nucleotides: TGCAGCGTACGGACAGGACCAAGCAGTTCACCCCTCCACTTT. Amino acid sequence: CSVRTGPSSSPLHF.

This chain uses TRBV19 with TRBJ1-2; tentative D call: TRBD1 (5 bases). Trimming left V 1 base short and J 2 bases short, with 20 bases between. The germline CDR1 and CDR2 sequences are LNHDA and SQIVND (reference sequence). The CDR3 loop spans 18 amino acids. The CDR3 DNA follows: TGTGCCAGTAGTATAGGACCCGGGACGGGAGATTCGAACTATGGCTACACCTTC. It translates to CASSIGPGTGDSNYGYTF.

The chain carries TRBV6-1 and TRBJ2-3; 9 bases agree with TRBD1. The CDR3 contains 15 residues. V gave up 1 base and J gave up 3 bases; unmatched junction bases: 2. Germline V gives CDR1 MNHNS, CDR2 SASEGT. The CDR3 nucleotides read TGTGCCAGCAGTGAAGGTGGGACAGGGACAGATACGCAGTATTTT. Its translation is CASSEGGTGTDTQYF.

This clone came up once. This rearrangement joins TRBV19 to TRBJ1-2; D remains ambiguous. Looked up from germline, CDR1 is LNHDA and CDR2 is SQIVND (reference sequence). V gave up 7 bases and J gave up 3 bases, with 9 bases separating them. This CDR3 is built from 12 residues. This CDR3 reads CASNGEDYGYTF. CDR3 DNA sequence: TGTGCCAGTAATGGGGAGGACTATGGCTACACCTTC.

This clone is categorized as medium-sized (0.01 to 0.1%). The chain joins TRBV11-3 to TRBJ1-1, with D possibly being TRBD1 (5 bases). CDR3 length equals 14 residues. V lost 5 bases and J lost 6, with 16 bases in between. Germline V gene lookup returns CDR1 SGHNT and CDR2 YENEEA. The CDR3 here is CASSTSGDTAEAFF. CDR3 coding DNA: TGTGCCAGCAGCACGTCGGGGGATACGGCTGAAGCTTTCTTT.

The CDR3 spells CASSHKGLNTEAFF. The CDR3 coding sequence is TGCGCCAGCAGCCACAAGGGGTTGAACACTGAAGCTTTCTTT. The V and J genes are TRBV4-1 and TRBJ1-1, with a possible D match to TRBD1 (5 bases). V was pared by 3 bases and J by 0 bases, with 8 bases between. Germline V lookup: CDR1 MGHRA, CDR2 YSYEKL. The CDR3 spans 14 residues.

This clone was counted a few times. The chain is built from TRBV28 and TRBJ2-7; TRBD1 agrees at 8 bases. With V trimmed by 6 bases and J by 2 bases, 3 bases remained unmatched. CDR1 is MDHEN, CDR2 SYDVKM, per germline. This CDR3 is 13 amino acids long. The DNA of the CDR3 is TGTGCCAGCAGCCGGGACAGGCCCTACGAGCAGTACTTC. This codes for CASSRDRPYEQYF.

This chain connects TRBV15 to TRBJ2-3; D is tentatively TRBD1 or TRBD2 (6 bases each). The V end lost 2 bases, the J end lost 3 bases, and 12 bases lay between the germline ends. CDR3 length: 15 amino acids. CDR1 is LNHNV and CDR2 is YYDKDF in the germline V gene (reference sequence). The CDR3 coding sequence is TGTGCCACCAGCAGAAAGGGGGGAGAAACAGATACGCAGTATTTT. This translates into CATSRKGGETDTQYF.

This clone is medium-sized by share. The J gene is TRBJ1-1, the V gene TRBV11-3; the D is unclear. CDR3 size: 15 residues. V lost 3 bases and J 0 bases, leaving 11 bases between the germline ends. Germline V gives CDR1 SGHNT, CDR2 YENEEA. CDR3 DNA: TGTGCCAGCAGCTTCGCCCCCCCAATGAACACTGAAGCTTTCTTT. It codes for CASSFAPPMNTEAFF.

A few counts support this clone. V usage is TRBV11-3 and J usage is TRBJ1-4; the D gene is possibly TRBD1 (6 bases). The CDR3 runs 15 residues. The germline V gene has CDR1 SGHNT and CDR2 YENEEA. Deletions cut 4 bases from V and 1 base from J, with 10 bases between. The CDR3 nucleotides are TGTGCCAGCAGCTCGGAAGGGGGAACTAATGAAAAACTGTTTTTT. It specifies CASSSEGGTNEKLFF.

This chain uses TRBV12-5 with TRBJ2-3; unclear D gene. Germline assignment: CDR1 LGHNT and CDR2 FRNRAP. The CDR3 spans 12 residues. CDR3 sequence reads: CASTTRTDTQYF. In DNA form, the CDR3 reads TGTGCCAGCACTACTCGCACAGATACGCAGTATTTT.

This rearrangement joins TRBV30 to TRBJ2-1; 9 bases align to TRBD2. Germline V gene lookup returns CDR1 GTSNPN and CDR2 SVGIG (reference sequence). Germline trimming cut 2 bases from V and 6 bases from J; bases unmatched to any gene: 5. The CDR3 extends over 14 amino acids. The CDR3 region is CAWSLAGVVNEQFF. The CDR3 nucleotides are TGTGCCTGGAGTTTAGCGGGAGTAGTCAATGAGCAGTTCTTC.

This clone rates as medium-sized. The J gene is TRBJ2-2, the V gene TRBV11-3; tentatively, D is TRBD2 (6 bases). Trimming shortened V by 1 base and J by 6 bases, and 12 bases separated the two germline ends. Germline V CDR1 and CDR2: SGHNT, YENEEA. The CDR3 spans 15 residues. This CDR3 reads CASSLGGVAAGELFF. CDR3 in DNA: TGTGCCAGCAGCTTAGGCGGGGTGGCCGCCGGGGAGCTGTTTTTT.

There are a few counts of this clone. The read terminates 1 residue ahead of where the CDR3 ends, so the germline J gene completes it. This sequence joins TRBV10-3 and TRBJ1-2, with TRBD1 matching over 9 bases. V dropped 2 bases and J dropped 6; count of bases not matched to a gene: 4. The CDR3 has 14 amino acids. The germline V gene encodes CDR1 ENHRY and CDR2 SYGVKD. CDR3 residues: CAISENTGGHGYTF. The covered CDR3 bases are TGTGCCATCAGTGAGAATACAGGGGGCCATGGCTACACC.

This clone was seen a few times. J is TRBJ2-4 and V is TRBV1; no DNA check was done on the table's D call, TRBD2. TRBV1 is an annotated pseudogene. The CDR3 is made up of 18 amino acids. The CDR3 here is CASSQEGGGSIAKNIQYF. CDR3 DNA sequence: TGCGCCAGCAGCCAAGAGGGGGGCGGGAGTATTGCCAAAAACATTCAGTACTTC.

This clone is categorized as medium-sized (0.01 to 0.1%). DNA of the CDR3: TGTGCCAGCAGTTACTCGGGGGTGGATGGCTACACCTTC. Translated: CASSYSGVDGYTF. V gene TRBV6-8 combines with J gene TRBJ1-2; a weak D match, TRBD1 (5 bases). Germline V gene data show CDR1 as MNHGY and CDR2 as SAAAGT. V shed 0 bases and J shed 6 bases, with 8 bases lying between them. This CDR3 is 13 amino acids long.

The J gene is TRBJ2-2, the V gene TRBV12-5, with TRBD1 as a possible D gene (7 bases). Germline V CDR1 and CDR2: LGHNT, FRNRAP. The CDR3 has 15 amino acids. V was trimmed by 5 bases and J by 2 bases, leaving 12 bases between them. CDR3 DNA: TGTGCTAGTGGTGCGGGACAGATAAACACCGGGGAGCTGTTTTTT. Residues: CASGAGQINTGELFF. The variable domain in full, completed from reference TRBV12-5 and TRBJ2-2, reads DARVTQTPRHKVTEMGQEVTMRCQPILGHNTVFWYRQTMMQGLELLAYFRNRAPLDDSGMPKDRFSAEMPDATLATLKIQPSEPRDSAVYFCASGAGQINTGELFFGEGSRLTVL.

This clone was observed a handful of times. The rearrangement joins TRBV4-1 to TRBJ2-4, with a tentative D call TRBD2 (7 bases). Looked up from germline, CDR1 is MGHRA and CDR2 is YSYEKL. V dropped 0 bases and J dropped 0 bases, with 15 bases sitting between them. The CDR3 totals 18 residues. CDR3 DNA sequence: TGCGCCAGCAGCCAAGATGGGGGGGGCAGTATAGCCAAAAACATTCAGTACTTC. It specifies CASSQDGGGSIAKNIQYF.

This clone was found a few times. The CDR3: CASSRTSGADNEQFF. As DNA, the CDR3 is TGCGCCAGCAGCCGGACTAGCGGGGCAGACAATGAGCAGTTCTTC. The chain links TRBV5-1 to TRBJ2-1; 12 bases match TRBD2. Germline V gives CDR1 SGHRS, CDR2 YFSETQ. V dropped 4 bases and J dropped 5; count of bases not matched to a gene: 4. CDR3 length: 15 amino acids.

This clone was seen ten or more times. The chain is built from TRBV11-3 and TRBJ1-2, with D maybe TRBD1 (5 bases). This CDR3 comprises 16 residues. Germline lookup yields CDR1 SGHNT and CDR2 YENEEA. V dropped 7 bases and J dropped 0 bases, with 18 bases sitting between them. CDR3 sequence reads: CASTLGGGSANYGYTF. In DNA form, the CDR3 reads TGTGCCAGCACCCTGGGGGGAGGGAGCGCTAACTATGGCTACACCTTC.